The clone carrying this TCR beta chain counts as medium-sized. What it binds is not known. These data are taken from a study of early T cells in non-severe SARS-CoV-2 infection. Study information: The sequenced material was bulk RNA from unsorted whole blood, and its chains were unpaired. General study findings and limits: The matching step, a VDJdb search, favored anti-spike CD8 responses and missed private and CD4 specificities.

V dropped 1 base and J dropped 2 bases, with 14 bases sitting between them. This CDR3 has 16 residues. Germline assignment: CDR1 SNHLY and CDR2 FYNNEI. In the library, individual cDNA molecules carried attached unique molecular identifiers. TCRdb re-called the 5' RACE reads through MiXCR, storing one row per CDR3 protein. The sample contains some 49,000 distinct CDR3 sequences, 12% of which appear only once. The rearrangement uses TRBV2 and TRBJ2-5; D possibly uses TRBD1 or TRBD2 (5 bases each). The specimen was whole blood. The receptor was derived from an adult who was a healthcare worker with PCR-confirmed SARS-CoV-2 infection or an uninfected control (not recorded which). DNA of the CDR3: TGTGCCAGCAGTGAAGTGGGGGTCAACCAGCAAGAGACCCAGTACTTC. Its translation is CASSEVGVNQQETQYF.